The rows below give T cell receptor beta chains drawn from one sample of a study of beta chain features in type 1 diabetes. Profiling relied on immunoSEQ multiplex PCR, and the TCRdb table lists in-frame clones only, not all of them. The data hold under 400,000 clones, with about 14% observed a single time. Input material: central memory CD4+ T cells from blood. The receptors stem from a man aged 30-40 years in good health. Each CDR3 is given with its conserved first and last residue. The D gene is left open where the match is weak. Part of the rows lack a size; the others show once, few, many or a class for expanded clones.

v_call	j_call	clone_size	d_call	cdr3_aa	cdr3_nt
TRBV11-2	TRBJ2-7	-	-	CASSLAYEQYF	TGTGCCAGCAGCTTGGCCTACGAGCAGTACTTC
TRBV10-3	TRBJ1-1	few	-	CASSTDTWNTEAFF	TGTGCCAGCAGTACCGACACCTGGAACACTGAAGCTTTCTTT
TRBV11-3	TRBJ2-7	-	-	CASSLGEGPYEQYF	TGTGCCAGCAGCTTAGGAGAGGGTCCCTACGAGCAGTACTTC
TRBV5-1	TRBJ2-1	-	-	CASSLGTVRANEQFF	TGCGCCAGCAGCTTGGGGACTGTCCGGGCTAATGAGCAGTTCTTC
TRBV11-2	TRBJ1-1	-	-	CASSLFDEAFF	TGTGCCAGCAGCTTATTCGATGAAGCTTTCTTT
TRBV13	TRBJ1-3	-	TRBD1	CASGGQTSGNTIYF	TGTGCCAGCGGGGGACAGACCTCTGGAAACACCATATATTTT
TRBV2	TRBJ1-2	once	-	CASSEMGGNLYGYTF	TGTGCCAGCAGTGAAATGGGGGGTAATCTCTATGGCTACACCTTC
TRBV27	TRBJ2-2	-	-	CASSFLDGGRTGELFF	TGTGCCAGCAGTTTCCTCGACGGGGGGCGAACCGGGGAGCTGTTTTTT
TRBV7-8	TRBJ2-5	many	-	CASRQNSPRGQETQYF	TGTGCCAGCAGGCAAAACTCTCCTAGGGGGCAAGAGACCCAGTACTTC
TRBV2	TRBJ2-1	many	-	CASSGVYGEQFF	TGTGCCAGCAGTGGAGTCTACGGTGAGCAGTTCTTC
TRBV4-1	TRBJ2-2	-	-	CASSQDLGANTGELFF	TGCGCCAGCAGCCAAGATCTAGGAGCGAACACCGGGGAGCTGTTTTTT
TRBV10-3	TRBJ2-3	-	-	CAISNGVTDTQYF	TGTGCCATCAGTAACGGAGTCACAGATACGCAGTATTTT
TRBV30	TRBJ2-1	few	-	CAWSGYAVGNEQFF	TGTGCCTGGAGTGGATATGCGGTGGGCAATGAGCAGTTCTTC
TRBV4-1	TRBJ1-2	-	-	CASSQDWGVGYGYTF	TGCGCCAGCAGCCAAGATTGGGGGGTGGGATATGGCTACACCTTC
TRBV4-3	TRBJ2-1	few	TRBD2	CASSQAGLAGEGQFF	TGCGCCAGCAGCCAGGCGGGACTAGCGGGAGAGGGGCAGTTCTTC
TRBV4-1	TRBJ2-5	few	TRBD2	CASSRSGRGGETQYF	TGCGCCAGCAGCCGTAGCGGGAGAGGTGGAGAGACCCAGTACTTC
TRBV11-2	TRBJ2-5	-	-	CASSFRGVLLETQYF	TGTGCCAGCAGCTTTCGGGGCGTCCTTTTGGAGACCCAGTACTTC
TRBV7-2	TRBJ2-5	few	-	CASGRSGVSGTQYF	TGTGCCAGCGGGAGGTCTGGGGTGTCAGGGACCCAGTACTTC
TRBV11-3	TRBJ1-1	many	-	CASSLVRQAEAFF	TGTGCCAGCAGCTTAGTTCGACAAGCCGAAGCTTTCTTT
TRBV2	TRBJ1-6	few	-	CASSEQGINSPLHF	TGTGCCAGCAGTGAACAGGGGATAAATTCACCCCTCCACTTT
TRBV7-8	TRBJ1-5	-	-	CASSLVQNQPQHF	TGTGCCAGCAGCTTAGTTCAGAATCAGCCCCAGCATTTT
TRBV2	TRBJ2-7	few	-	CASKQGGVDEQYF	TGTGCCAGCAAACAGGGTGGTGTCGACGAGCAGTACTTC
TRBV5-6	TRBJ1-5	-	-	CASSLAGTNQPQHF	TGTGCCAGCAGCTTGGCAGGGACCAATCAGCCCCAGCATTTT
TRBV12-2	TRBJ1-1	-	-	CASTGPRDRVAGTEAFF	TGTGCAAGTACAGGGCCCCGGGACAGGGTTGCGGGCACTGAAGCTTTCTTT
TRBV9	TRBJ1-6	-	-	CASSVGTLNSPLHF	TGTGCCAGCAGCGTGGGGACTCTGAATTCACCCCTCCACTTT
TRBV11-1	TRBJ2-5	-	TRBD2	CASSGGLAALQETQYF	TGTGCCAGCAGCGGCGGACTAGCGGCGCTCCAAGAGACCCAGTACTTC
TRBV5-8	TRBJ1-4	-	-	CASSLRDGVNEKLFF	TGTGCCAGCAGCCTCCGGGACGGGGTTAATGAAAAACTGTTTTTT
TRBV7-2	TRBJ2-5	-	-	CASSSTGLPETQYF	TGTGCCAGCAGCTCTACAGGGCTACCAGAGACCCAGTACTTC
TRBV5-1	TRBJ2-1	-	TRBD2	CASSFDGSGGYNEQFF	TGCGCCAGCAGCTTCGACGGTAGCGGGGGATACAATGAGCAGTTCTTC
TRBV5-4	TRBJ1-2	-	-	CASSSDSYGYTF	TGTGCCAGCAGCTCCGACAGCTATGGCTACACCTTC
TRBV29-1	TRBJ2-5	few	-	CSVEAPGRYQETQYF	TGCAGCGTTGAAGCCCCAGGACGGTACCAAGAGACCCAGTACTTC
TRBV7-9	TRBJ2-7	-	-	CASSPAGGASRQYF	TGTGCCAGCAGCCCGGCTGGCGGAGCCTCAAGGCAGTACTTC
TRBV30	TRBJ1-2	few	TRBD1	CAWSTTHTGEGGYTF	TGTGCCTGGAGTACCACCCACACAGGGGAAGGGGGCTACACCTTC
TRBV27	TRBJ2-1	-	-	CASRNRVANEQFF	TGTGCCAGCAGGAACAGGGTTGCCAATGAGCAGTTCTTC
TRBV6-1	TRBJ1-6	-	-	CASSEVPGRNSPLHF	TGTGCCAGCAGTGAAGTTCCGGGTAGAAATTCACCCCTCCACTTT
TRBV7-8	TRBJ1-2	few	-	CASSRHGTGTWIGYTF	TGTGCCAGCAGCCGTCATGGCACAGGGACTTGGATTGGCTACACCTTC
TRBV10-3	TRBJ1-2	few	TRBD1	CAISGDRRGYTF	TGTGCCATCAGTGGGGACAGACGTGGCTACACCTTC
TRBV21-1	TRBJ2-3	-	-	CASNSLEDFLAQYF	TGTGCCAGCAATTCCCTAGAGGACTTTCTTGCGCAGTATTTT
TRBV27	TRBJ2-7	few	-	CASSFGQGSPKF	-
TRBV13	TRBJ2-2	few	-	CASSFGRITGELFF	TGTGCCAGCAGCTTCGGGAGAATCACCGGGGAGCTGTTTTTT
TRBV10-3	TRBJ2-5	many	-	CASSSGDRETQYF	TGTGCCTCCTCTTCAGGGGATCGGGAGACCCAGTACTTC
TRBV6-6	TRBJ2-2	-	TRBD1	CASRRDRSSTGELFF	TGTGCCAGCAGACGGGACAGAAGTTCCACCGGGGAGCTGTTTTTT
TRBV5-1	TRBJ1-1	-	TRBD1	CASSLEGGISEAFF	TGCGCCAGCAGCTTGGAAGGGGGCATCTCGGAAGCTTTCTTT
TRBV6-6	TRBJ1-1	few	-	CASAEMNTEAFF	TGTGCCAGCGCCGAGATGAACACTGAAGCTTTCTTT
TRBV5-6	TRBJ2-2	few	-	CASSLALLNTGELFF	TGTGCCAGCAGCTTGGCGCTCCTGAACACCGGGGAGCTGTTTTTT
TRBV5-6	TRBJ1-4	-	-	CASSSWGAREKLFF	TGTGCCAGCAGCAGCTGGGGGGCGCGGGAAAAACTGTTTTTT
TRBV5-5	TRBJ1-2	few	-	CASSQGSGRFSYTF	TGCGCCAGCAGCCAAGGGTCAGGCCGTTTCAGCTACACCTTC
TRBV2	TRBJ1-2	-	-	CASSEANIYGYTF	TGTGCCAGCAGTGAAGCAAATATCTATGGCTACACCTTC
TRBV11-3	TRBJ2-2	few	-	CASSPRLAGELFF	TGTGCCAGCAGCCCGAGATTGGCGGGGGAGCTGTTTTTT
TRBV6-5	TRBJ1-3	-	-	CASSYDRFGNTIYF	TGTGCCAGCAGTTACGACAGATTTGGAAACACCATATATTTT
TRBV30	TRBJ2-3	-	-	CAWTSASTDTQYF	TGTGCCTGGACTAGCGCGAGCACAGATACGCAGTATTTT
TRBV27	TRBJ2-6	few	TRBD2	CATSRAGGSGANVLTF	TGTGCCACCTCCCGGGCGGGGGGCTCTGGGGCCAACGTCCTGACTTTC